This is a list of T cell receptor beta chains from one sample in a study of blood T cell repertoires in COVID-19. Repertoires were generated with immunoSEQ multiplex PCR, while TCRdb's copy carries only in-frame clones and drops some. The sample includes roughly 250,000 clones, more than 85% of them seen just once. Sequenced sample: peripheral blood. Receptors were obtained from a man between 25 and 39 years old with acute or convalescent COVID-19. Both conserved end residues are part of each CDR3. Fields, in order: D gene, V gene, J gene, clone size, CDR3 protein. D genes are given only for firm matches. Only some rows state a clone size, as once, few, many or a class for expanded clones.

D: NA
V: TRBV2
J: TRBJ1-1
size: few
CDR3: CASMGQGRNTEAFF

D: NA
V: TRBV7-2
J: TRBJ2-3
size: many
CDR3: CASSLVRGRGTDTQYF

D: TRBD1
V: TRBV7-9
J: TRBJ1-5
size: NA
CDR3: CASSFWTGRSNQPQHF

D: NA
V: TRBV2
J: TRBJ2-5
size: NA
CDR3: CASSEASVYSDRQETQYF

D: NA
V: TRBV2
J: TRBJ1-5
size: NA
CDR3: CASSTTGPQPQHF

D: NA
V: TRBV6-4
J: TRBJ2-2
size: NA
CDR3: CASILGTPGELFF

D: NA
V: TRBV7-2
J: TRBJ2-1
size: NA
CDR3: CASSLQSAYNEQFF

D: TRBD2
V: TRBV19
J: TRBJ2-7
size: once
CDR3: CASSKRGPYEQYF

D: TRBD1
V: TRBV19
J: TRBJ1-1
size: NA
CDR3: CASSAPGQGFTEAFF

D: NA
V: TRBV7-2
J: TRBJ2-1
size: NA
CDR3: CASSLAGRNEQFF

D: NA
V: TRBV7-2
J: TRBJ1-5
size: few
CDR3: CASSPAPRGNQPQHF

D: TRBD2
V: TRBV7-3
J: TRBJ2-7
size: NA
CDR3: CASSPGNGRGYEQYF

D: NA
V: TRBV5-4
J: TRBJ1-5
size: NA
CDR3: CASSLDGGGNQPQHF

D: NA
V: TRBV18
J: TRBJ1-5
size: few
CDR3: CASSQGQGSNQPQHF

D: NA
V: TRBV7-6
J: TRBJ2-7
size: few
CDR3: CASSYSAGTQWGEQYF

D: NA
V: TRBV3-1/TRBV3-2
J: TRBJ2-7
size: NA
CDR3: CASSQFGEQYF

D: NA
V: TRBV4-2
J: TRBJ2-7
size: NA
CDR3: CASSQGLRYEQYF

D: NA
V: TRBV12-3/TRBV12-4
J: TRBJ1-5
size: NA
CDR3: CASSLVRNQPQHF

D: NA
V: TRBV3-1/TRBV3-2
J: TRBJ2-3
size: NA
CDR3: CASSHPSGSKTDTQYF

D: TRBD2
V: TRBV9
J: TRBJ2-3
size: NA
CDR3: CASSPRRIAGGEDTQYF

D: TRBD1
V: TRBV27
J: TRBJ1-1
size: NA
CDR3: CASSPYQTGSNTEAFF

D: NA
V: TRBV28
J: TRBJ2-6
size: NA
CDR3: CASSFWESSGANVLTF

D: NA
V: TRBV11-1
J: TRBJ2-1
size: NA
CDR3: CASSLGYSDEQFF

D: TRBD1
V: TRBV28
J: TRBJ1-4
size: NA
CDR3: CASSHSGQGVFGFRESVEKLFF

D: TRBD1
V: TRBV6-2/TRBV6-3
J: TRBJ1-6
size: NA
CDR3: CASSSYPGGDNSPLHF

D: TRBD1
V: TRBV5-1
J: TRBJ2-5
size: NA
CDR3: CASSLPGGQETQYF